This TCR beta chain was recovered during a study of blood T cell repertoires in COVID-19. Study overall: Whether acute or convalescent, the COVID-19 samples came from the United States, Italy and Spain. T cells, B-cell-depleted T cells, or PBMCs supplied cDNA or gDNA.

CDR1 and CDR2 (germline): SGHDT, YYEEEE. The CDR3 runs 12 residues. Trimming took 4 bases from V and 13 from J, leaving 15 bases between them. The Seattle patients, enrolled during active infection, were followed longitudinally. Profiling relied on immunoSEQ multiplex PCR, and the TCRdb table lists in-frame clones only, not all of them. The data contain about 200,000 clones, 92% of them singletons. The TCR originated in a man in his fifties or sixties with COVID-19, enrolled during active disease. The chain links TRBV5-6 to TRBJ2-4; D is possibly TRBD2 (5 bases). Sequencing was performed on peripheral blood. The CDR3 is CASSGDGVVQYF. The DNA of the CDR3 is TGTGCCAGCAGCGGTGACGGGGTGGTACAGTACTTC. The whole variable domain, remainder taken from reference TRBV5-6 and TRBJ2-4, is DAGVTQSPTHLIKTRGQQVTLRCSPKSGHDTVSWYQQALGQGPQFIFQYYEEEERQRGNFPDRFSGHQFPNYSSELNVNALLLGDSALYLCASSGDGVVQYFGAGTRLSVL.